The sequence of this TCR beta chain was determined in a study of blood T cell repertoires in COVID-19. This CDR3 is built from 15 residues. With V trimmed by 5 bases and J by 8 bases, 7 bases remained unmatched. Germline assignment: CDR1 MGHRA and CDR2 YSYEKL. Sequencing used immunoSEQ multiplex PCR; TCRdb keeps in-frame clones, though not all of them. The table has 90,000 to 150,000 clones, more than 75% seen once. The gene calls are TRBV4-1 and TRBJ2-2; 11 bases line up with TRBD1. The TCR comes from a woman aged 50 to 65 with acute or convalescent COVID-19. Sequenced: peripheral blood. In nucleotides, the CDR3 is TGCGCCAGCAGCAAAGGACAGGGGGCATTGGGGGAGCTGTTTTTT. This gives the protein CASSKGQGALGELFF.